Sequencing of this T cell receptor beta chain was carried out in a study of blood T cell repertoires in COVID-19. Study-level background: T cells, B-cell-depleted T cells, or PBMCs provided the cDNA or gDNA that served as material.

After removal of 2 bases from V and 5 bases from J, the junction contained 3 bases not matched to a gene. Germline CDR1 is MNHEY and CDR2 is SVGEGT. There are 13 residues in the CDR3. Sequenced by immunoSEQ multiplex PCR; TCRdb stores in-frame clones only, minus some. The table records about 190,000 clones, about 87% of them present only once. The rearrangement links TRBV6-2 or TRBV6-3 to TRBJ2-7; TRBD1 agrees at 7 bases. The TCR comes from a man aged 40-50 years with active or convalescent COVID-19. The sample comprised peripheral blood. CDR3 residues: CASSYDRAHEQYF. The CDR3 nucleotides read TGTGCCAGCAGTTACGACAGGGCCCACGAGCAGTACTTC.